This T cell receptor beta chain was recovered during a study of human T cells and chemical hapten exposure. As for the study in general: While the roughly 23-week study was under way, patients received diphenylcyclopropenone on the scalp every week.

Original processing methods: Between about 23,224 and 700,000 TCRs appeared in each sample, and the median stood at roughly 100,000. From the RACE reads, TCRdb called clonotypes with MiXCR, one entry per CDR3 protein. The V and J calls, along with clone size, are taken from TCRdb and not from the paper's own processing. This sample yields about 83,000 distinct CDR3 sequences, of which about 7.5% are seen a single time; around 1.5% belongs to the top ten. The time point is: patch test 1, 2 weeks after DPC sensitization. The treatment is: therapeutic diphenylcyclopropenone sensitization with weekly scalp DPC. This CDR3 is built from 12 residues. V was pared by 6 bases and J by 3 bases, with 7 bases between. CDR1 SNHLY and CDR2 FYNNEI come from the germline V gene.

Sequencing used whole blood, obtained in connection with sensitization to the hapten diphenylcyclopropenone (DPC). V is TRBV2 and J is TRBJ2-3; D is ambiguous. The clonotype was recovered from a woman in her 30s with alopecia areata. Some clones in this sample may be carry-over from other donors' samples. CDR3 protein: CASRTDTDTQYF. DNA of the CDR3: TGTGCCAGCAGGACTGATACAGATACGCAGTATTTT.